The source of this T cell receptor (beta chain) is a study of vaccination effects on CD4 cells after COVID-19. Germline CDR1 is KGHSH and CDR2 is LQKENI. V was trimmed by 0 bases and J by 3 bases, leaving 12 bases between them. CDR3 length: 16 residues. CD4+ T cell isolation took place after 10 days of culture. This individual contracted SARS-CoV-2 between March and December 2020, as verified by PCR. Each participant was given two doses of one vaccine (BNT162b2 or mRNA-1273). With respect to this clone: The antigen is undetermined.

Sequencing used immunoSEQ multiplex PCR; TCRdb keeps in-frame clones, though not all of them. The sample has 40,000 to 45,000 clones, over 65% seen once. Whole-study results and caveats: New vaccine-induced clones made up most post-vaccine spike-reactive clones in convalescents.

The chain carries TRBV18 and TRBJ1-5, with D hard to call. This clonotype was sampled from a human donor who had a prior SARS-CoV-2 infection. The sequenced sample was CD4+ T cells from PBMCs cultured without peptide, obtained after COVID-19 vaccination. The CDR3 nucleotides are TGTGCCAGCTCACCACCGTGGAAGAGGGTCAATCAGCCCCAGCATTTT. It encodes CASSPPWKRVNQPQHF.